This TCR beta chain was sequenced during a study of T cell changes during pregnancy in multiple sclerosis. V was clipped by 3 bases and J by 0 bases, with 5 bases between them. In germline, CDR1 is MNHEY, CDR2 SMNVEV (reference sequence). The CDR3 extends over 14 amino acids. The table came from immunoSEQ multiplex PCR; TCRdb's copy has only in-frame clones and leaves some out. The table shows more than 55,000 clones, with roughly nine tenths occurring only once. This clonotype originated in a female donor with multiple sclerosis, enrolled in a pregnancy study. The sequencing here drew on CD4+ T cells from peripheral blood mononuclear cells, taken in the third trimester of pregnancy. The chain recombines TRBV27 with TRBJ1-4, with no clear D. The CDR3 here is CASSFIATNEKLFF. The CDR3 nucleotides are TGTGCCAGCAGTTTCATTGCAACTAATGAAAAACTGTTTTTT.